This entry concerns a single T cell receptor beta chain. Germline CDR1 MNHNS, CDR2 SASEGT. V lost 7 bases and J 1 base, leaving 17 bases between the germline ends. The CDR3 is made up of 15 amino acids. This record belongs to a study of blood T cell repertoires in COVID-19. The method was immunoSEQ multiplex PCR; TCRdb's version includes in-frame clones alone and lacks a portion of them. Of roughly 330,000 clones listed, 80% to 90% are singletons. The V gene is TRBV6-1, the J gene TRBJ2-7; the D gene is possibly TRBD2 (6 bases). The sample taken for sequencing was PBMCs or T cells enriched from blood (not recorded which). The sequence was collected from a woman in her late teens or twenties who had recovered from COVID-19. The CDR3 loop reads CASNAGWGVSYEQYF. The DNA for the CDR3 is TGTGCCAGCAATGCTGGATGGGGGGTTTCCTACGAGCAGTACTTC.